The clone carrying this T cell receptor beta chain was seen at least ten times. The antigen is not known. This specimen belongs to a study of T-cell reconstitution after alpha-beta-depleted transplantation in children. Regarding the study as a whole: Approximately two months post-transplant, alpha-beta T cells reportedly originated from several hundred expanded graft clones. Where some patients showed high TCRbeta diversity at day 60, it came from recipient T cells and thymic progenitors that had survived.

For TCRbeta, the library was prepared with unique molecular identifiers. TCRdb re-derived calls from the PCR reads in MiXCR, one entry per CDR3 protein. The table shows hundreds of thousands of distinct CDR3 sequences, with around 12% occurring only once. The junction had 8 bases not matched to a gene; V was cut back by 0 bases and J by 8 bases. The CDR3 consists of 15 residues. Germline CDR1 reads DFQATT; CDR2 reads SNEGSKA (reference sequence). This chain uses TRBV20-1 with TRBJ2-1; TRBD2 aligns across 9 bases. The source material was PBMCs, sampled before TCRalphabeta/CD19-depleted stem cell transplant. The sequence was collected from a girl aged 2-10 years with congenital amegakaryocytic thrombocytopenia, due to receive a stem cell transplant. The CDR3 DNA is TGCAGTGCTAGAGACCTTAGCGGGAGCCCCGATGAGCAGTTCTTC. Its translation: CSARDLSGSPDEQFF.